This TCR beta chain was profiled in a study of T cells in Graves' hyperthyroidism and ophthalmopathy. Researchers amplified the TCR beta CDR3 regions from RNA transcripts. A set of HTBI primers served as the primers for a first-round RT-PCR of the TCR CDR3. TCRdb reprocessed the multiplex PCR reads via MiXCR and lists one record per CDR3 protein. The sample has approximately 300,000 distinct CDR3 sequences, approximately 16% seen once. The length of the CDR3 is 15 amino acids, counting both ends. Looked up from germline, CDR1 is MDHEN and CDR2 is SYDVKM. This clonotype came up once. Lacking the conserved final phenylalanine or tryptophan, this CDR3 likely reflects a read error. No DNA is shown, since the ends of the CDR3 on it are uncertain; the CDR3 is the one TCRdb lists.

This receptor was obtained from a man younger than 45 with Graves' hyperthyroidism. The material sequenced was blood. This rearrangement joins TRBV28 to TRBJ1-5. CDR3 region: CASSSGPYMDQPQHL.